The clone carrying this T cell receptor (beta chain) was seen a handful of times. As processed by the authors: Quantification of nucleated cells was approximated via reference gene primer amplification. The repertoire was sequenced with immunoSEQ multiplex PCR; TCRdb's copy has only in-frame clones and lacks some. Clone size and the V and J calls come from that table; the DNA yielded D and trimming. The data hold 400,000 or so clones, with about 89% observed a single time. The sample belongs to a study of blood T cell repertoires in COVID-19. The sample was peripheral blood. This receptor was taken from a middle-aged woman with COVID-19, enrolled during active disease.

The CDR3, as DNA: TGTGCCAGCTCACCACGGAAGGGCGGGACTAGCCACTACGAGCAGTACTTC. Translation gives CASSPRKGGTSHYEQYF. The gene calls are TRBV18 and TRBJ2-7, with 9 bases aligning to TRBD2. The length of the CDR3 is 17 residues. The germline V gene has CDR1 KGHSH and CDR2 LQKENI. With V trimmed by 1 base and J by 3 bases, 10 bases remained unmatched.